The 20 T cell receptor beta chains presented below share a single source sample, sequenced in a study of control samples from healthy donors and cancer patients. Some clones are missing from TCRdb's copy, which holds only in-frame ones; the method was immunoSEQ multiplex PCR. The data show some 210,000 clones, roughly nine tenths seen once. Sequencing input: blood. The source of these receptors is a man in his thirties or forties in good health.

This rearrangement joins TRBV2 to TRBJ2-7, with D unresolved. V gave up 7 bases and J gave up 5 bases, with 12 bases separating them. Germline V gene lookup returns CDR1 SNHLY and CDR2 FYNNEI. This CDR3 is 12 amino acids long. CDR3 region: CASISPIDEQYF. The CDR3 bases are TGTGCCAGCATTTCCCCTATCGACGAGCAGTACTTC. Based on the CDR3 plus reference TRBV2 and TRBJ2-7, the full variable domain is EPEVTQTPSHQVTQMGQEVILRCVPISNHLYFYWYRQILGQKVEFLVSFYNNEISEKSEIFDDQFSVERPDGSNFTLKIRSTKLEDSAMYFCASISPIDEQYFGPGTRLTVT.

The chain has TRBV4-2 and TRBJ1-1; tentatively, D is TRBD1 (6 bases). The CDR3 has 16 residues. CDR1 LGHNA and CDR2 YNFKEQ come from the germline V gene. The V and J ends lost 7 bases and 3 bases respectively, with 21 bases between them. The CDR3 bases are TGTGCCAGCAAACTGGGGGCACAGGGTTATGACACTGAAGCTTTCTTT. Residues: CASKLGAQGYDTEAFF.

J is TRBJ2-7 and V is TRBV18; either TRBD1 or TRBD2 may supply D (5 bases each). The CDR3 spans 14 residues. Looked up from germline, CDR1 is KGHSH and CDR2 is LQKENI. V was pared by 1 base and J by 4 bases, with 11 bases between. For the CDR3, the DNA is TGTGCCAGCTCACCACAGGGACGGTTATACGAGCAGTACTTC. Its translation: CASSPQGRLYEQYF.

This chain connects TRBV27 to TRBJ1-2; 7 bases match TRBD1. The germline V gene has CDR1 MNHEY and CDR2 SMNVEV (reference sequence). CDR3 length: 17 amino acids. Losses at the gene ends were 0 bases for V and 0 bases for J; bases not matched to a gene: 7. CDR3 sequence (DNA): TGTGCCAGCAGTTTATCGCGGACAGGCTCCTCTAACTATGGCTACACCTTC. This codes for CASSLSRTGSSNYGYTF.

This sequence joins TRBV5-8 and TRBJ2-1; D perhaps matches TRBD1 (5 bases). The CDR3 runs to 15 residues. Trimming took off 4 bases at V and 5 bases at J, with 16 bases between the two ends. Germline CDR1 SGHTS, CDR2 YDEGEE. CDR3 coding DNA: TGTGCCAGCAGCGTACGACAGAACCCCCACAATGAGCAGTTCTTC. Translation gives CASSVRQNPHNEQFF.

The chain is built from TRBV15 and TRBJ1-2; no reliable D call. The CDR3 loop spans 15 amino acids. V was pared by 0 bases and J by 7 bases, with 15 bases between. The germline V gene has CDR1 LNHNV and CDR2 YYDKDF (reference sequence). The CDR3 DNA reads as TGTGCCACCAGCAGAGATGGTGGGCCAGTGGGTGGCTACACCTTC. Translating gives CATSRDGGPVGGYTF.

CDR3 nucleotides: TGTGCCAGCAGCTTCCGGACAGAAACCTACGAGCAGTACTTC. Translating it yields CASSFRTETYEQYF. This chain joins TRBV13 and TRBJ2-7; maybe TRBD1 (6 bases). The V end was cut by 3 bases, the J end by 2 bases, with 11 bases between. CDR3 size: 14 residues. CDR1 is PRHDT and CDR2 is FYEKMQ in the germline V gene (reference sequence).

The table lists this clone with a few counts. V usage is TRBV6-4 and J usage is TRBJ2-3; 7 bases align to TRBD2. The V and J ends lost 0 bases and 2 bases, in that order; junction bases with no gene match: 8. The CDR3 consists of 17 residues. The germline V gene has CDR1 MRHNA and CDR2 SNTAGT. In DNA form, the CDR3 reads TGTGCCAGCAGTGACTCGGGGGGGACGACTGCCACAGATACGCAGTATTTT. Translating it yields CASSDSGGTTATDTQYF.

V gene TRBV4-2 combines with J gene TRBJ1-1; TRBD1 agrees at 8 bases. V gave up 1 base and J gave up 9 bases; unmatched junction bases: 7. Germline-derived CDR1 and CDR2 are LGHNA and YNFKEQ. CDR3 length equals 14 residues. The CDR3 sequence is CASSQGGQGAQAFF. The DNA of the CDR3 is TGTGCCAGCAGCCAAGGAGGGCAGGGGGCGCAAGCTTTCTTT.

The CDR3 protein is CASSYSETVATTEAFF. The CDR3 DNA reads TGTGCCAGCAGTTACTCGGAGACAGTCGCCACCACTGAAGCTTTCTTT. The V gene is TRBV6-5, the J gene TRBJ1-1; TRBD1 is a possible D gene (5 bases). The germline gives CDR1 MNHEY, CDR2 SVGAGI. This CDR3 comprises 16 residues. Trimming cost V 0 bases and J 4 bases, with 15 bases left between them.

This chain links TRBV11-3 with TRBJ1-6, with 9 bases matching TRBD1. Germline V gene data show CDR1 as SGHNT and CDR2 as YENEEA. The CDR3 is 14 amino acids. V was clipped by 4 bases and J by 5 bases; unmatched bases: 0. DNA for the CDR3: TGTGCCAGCAGCTGGACAGGGGATAATTCACCCCTCCACTTT. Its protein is CASSWTGDNSPLHF.

CDR3 sequence reads: CASSVGGGGYEQYF. The CDR3 DNA follows: TGTGCCAGCAGCGTAGGAGGGGGCGGCTACGAGCAGTACTTC. This chain links TRBV9 with TRBJ2-7; 7 bases align to TRBD1. The ends lost 0 bases at V and 3 bases at J; junction bases unmatched: 3. Germline loops: CDR1 SGDLS, CDR2 YYNGEE. The CDR3 extends over 14 amino acids.

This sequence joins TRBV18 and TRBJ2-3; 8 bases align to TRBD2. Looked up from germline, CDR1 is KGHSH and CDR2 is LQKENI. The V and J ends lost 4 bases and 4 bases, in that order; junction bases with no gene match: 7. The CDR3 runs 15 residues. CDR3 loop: CASSLLGGASDTQYF. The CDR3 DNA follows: TGTGCCAGCTCACTGCTCGGGGGGGCCTCAGATACGCAGTATTTT. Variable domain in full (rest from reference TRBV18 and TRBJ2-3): NAGVMQNPRHLVRRRGQEARLRCSPMKGHSHVYWYRQLPEEGLKFMVYLQKENIIDESGMPKERFSAEFPKEGPSILRIQQVVRGDSAAYFCASSLLGGASDTQYFGPGTRLTVL.

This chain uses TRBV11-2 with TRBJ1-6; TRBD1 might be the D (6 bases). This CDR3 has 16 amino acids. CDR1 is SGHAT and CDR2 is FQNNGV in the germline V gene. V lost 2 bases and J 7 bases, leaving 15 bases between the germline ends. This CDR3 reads CASSLPGHGPNSPLHF. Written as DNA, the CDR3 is TGTGCCAGCAGCTTACCGGGACACGGGCCCAATTCACCCCTCCACTTT.

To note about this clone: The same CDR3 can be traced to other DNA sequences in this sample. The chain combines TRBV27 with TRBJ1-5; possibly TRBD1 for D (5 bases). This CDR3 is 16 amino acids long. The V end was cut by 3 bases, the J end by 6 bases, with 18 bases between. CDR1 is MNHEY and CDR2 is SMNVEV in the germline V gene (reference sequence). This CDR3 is CASSFQGGAMGQPQHF. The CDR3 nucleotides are TGTGCCAGCAGTTTCCAGGGAGGTGCAATGGGTCAGCCCCAGCATTTT.

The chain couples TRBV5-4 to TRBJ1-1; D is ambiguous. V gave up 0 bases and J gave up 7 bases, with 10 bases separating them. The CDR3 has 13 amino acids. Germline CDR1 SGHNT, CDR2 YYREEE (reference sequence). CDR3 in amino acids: CASSLDVAGEAFF. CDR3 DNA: TGTGCCAGCAGCTTGGACGTCGCAGGTGAAGCTTTCTTT.

The CDR3 loop reads CAQSQGGGGRVYEQFF. CDR3 nucleotide sequence: TGTGCCCAAAGTCAGGGAGGAGGGGGGCGAGTCTATGAGCAGTTCTTC. The chain joins TRBV7-9 to TRBJ2-1; possibly TRBD1 or TRBD2 for D (6 bases each). The germline V gene has CDR1 SEHNR and CDR2 FQNEAQ (reference sequence). Trimming removed 11 bases at V and 8 bases at J, with 28 bases between. The CDR3 spans 16 residues.

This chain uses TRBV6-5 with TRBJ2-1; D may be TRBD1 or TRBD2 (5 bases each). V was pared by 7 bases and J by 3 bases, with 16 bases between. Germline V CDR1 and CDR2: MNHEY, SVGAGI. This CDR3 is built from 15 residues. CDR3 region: CASNYGGSVYNEQFF. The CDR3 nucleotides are TGTGCCAGCAATTATGGGGGATCCGTCTACAATGAGCAGTTCTTC.

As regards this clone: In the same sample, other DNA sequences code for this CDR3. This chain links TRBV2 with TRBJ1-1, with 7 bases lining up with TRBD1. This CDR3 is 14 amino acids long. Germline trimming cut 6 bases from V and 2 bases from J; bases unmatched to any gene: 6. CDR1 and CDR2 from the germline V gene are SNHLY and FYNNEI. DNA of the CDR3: TGTGCCAGCAGGGAGGGACAGCTTAACACTGAAGCTTTCTTT. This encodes CASREGQLNTEAFF.

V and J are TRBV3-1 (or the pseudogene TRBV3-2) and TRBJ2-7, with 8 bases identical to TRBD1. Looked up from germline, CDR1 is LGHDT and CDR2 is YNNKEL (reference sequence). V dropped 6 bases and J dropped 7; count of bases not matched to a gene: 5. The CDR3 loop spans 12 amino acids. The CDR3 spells CASSPGTGEQYF. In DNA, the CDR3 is TGTGCCAGCAGTCCCGGGACAGGTGAGCAGTACTTC.